The rows below give T cell receptor beta chains drawn from one sample of a study of blood T cell repertoires in COVID-19. TCRdb's copy holds only in-frame clones and misses some; the assay was immunoSEQ multiplex PCR. The table has approximately 300,000 clones, 88% seen once. The specimen sequenced was peripheral blood. Receptors originate from a woman in her 30s with COVID-19, enrolled during active disease. The CDR3 runs from the conserved cysteine through the conserved F or W. Fields, in order: D gene, J gene, clone size, CDR3 length, V gene, CDR3 DNA, CDR3 protein. The D gene is left open where the match is weak. Size is stated for part of the rows, as once, few or many counts, or as a class when the clone is expanded.

D gene: -; J gene: TRBJ1-2; clone size: -; CDR3 length: 14; V gene: TRBV4-1; CDR3 DNA: TGCGCCAGCAGCCTCCGCGAGCGCTCGGGGGGCTACACCTTC; CDR3 protein: CASSLRERSGGYTF
D gene: -; J gene: TRBJ1-1; clone size: -; CDR3 length: 14; V gene: TRBV7-3; CDR3 DNA: TGTGCCAGCAGCCCGGGACTGAAGAACACTGAAGCTTTCTTT; CDR3 protein: CASSPGLKNTEAFF
D gene: TRBD1; J gene: TRBJ1-2; clone size: few; CDR3 length: 16; V gene: TRBV4-3; CDR3 DNA: TGCGCCAGCAGCCAGGTCCCGGGACAGGGGGCGAATGGCTACACCTTC; CDR3 protein: CASSQVPGQGANGYTF
D gene: -; J gene: TRBJ2-7; clone size: -; CDR3 length: 11; V gene: TRBV30; CDR3 DNA: TGTGCCTGGACAGATTCCTACGAGCAGTACTTC; CDR3 protein: CAWTDSYEQYF
D gene: TRBD1; J gene: TRBJ1-5; clone size: -; CDR3 length: 14; V gene: TRBV27; CDR3 DNA: TGTGCCAGCAGTTTCCGACAGGGGGGGCAGCCCCAGCATTTT; CDR3 protein: CASSFRQGGQPQHF
D gene: TRBD2; J gene: TRBJ2-7; clone size: once; CDR3 length: 16; V gene: TRBV7-2; CDR3 DNA: TGTGCCAGCAGCTTAGGATTAGCGGGAGAGCGGGACGAGCAGTACTTC; CDR3 protein: CASSLGLAGERDEQYF
D gene: TRBD2; J gene: TRBJ2-1; clone size: -; CDR3 length: 16; V gene: TRBV3-1/TRBV3-2; CDR3 DNA: TGTGCCAGCAGCCAGGATAAGACTAGCGGTTACAATGAGCAGTTCTTC; CDR3 protein: CASSQDKTSGYNEQFF
D gene: -; J gene: TRBJ2-2; clone size: -; CDR3 length: 17; V gene: TRBV21-1; CDR3 DNA: TGTGCCAGCAGCAAAGCCTCGCGGGAGGGTGAGGTCGGGGAGCTGTTTTTT; CDR3 protein: CASSKASREGEVGELFF
D gene: -; J gene: TRBJ1-1; clone size: -; CDR3 length: 15; V gene: TRBV4-3; CDR3 DNA: TGCGCCAGCAGCCTGGGGGGGGCTGGGAACACTGAAGCTTTCTTT; CDR3 protein: CASSLGGAGNTEAFF
D gene: -; J gene: TRBJ2-7; clone size: -; CDR3 length: 13; V gene: TRBV12-3/TRBV12-4; CDR3 DNA: TGTGCCAGCAGTCGTGACAGATTATACGAGCAGTACTTC; CDR3 protein: CASSRDRLYEQYF
D gene: TRBD2; J gene: TRBJ2-7; clone size: -; CDR3 length: 14; V gene: TRBV13; CDR3 DNA: TGTGCCAGCAGCTACCAGGGACTACCCTACGAGCAGTACTTC; CDR3 protein: CASSYQGLPYEQYF
D gene: -; J gene: TRBJ1-5; clone size: -; CDR3 length: 14; V gene: TRBV4-1; CDR3 DNA: TGCGCCAGCAGTTTCGACAGGAGCAATCAGCCCCAGCATTTT; CDR3 protein: CASSFDRSNQPQHF
D gene: -; J gene: TRBJ1-1; clone size: -; CDR3 length: 16; V gene: TRBV6-6; CDR3 DNA: TGTGCCAGCAGTTACTCCCTCCAGGGCACGAACACTGAAGCTTTCTTT; CDR3 protein: CASSYSLQGTNTEAFF
D gene: -; J gene: TRBJ2-1; clone size: -; CDR3 length: 15; V gene: TRBV27; CDR3 DNA: TGTGCCAGCAGCTCAACAGGGACCTCCTACAATGAGCAGTTCTTC; CDR3 protein: CASSSTGTSYNEQFF
D gene: TRBD2; J gene: TRBJ2-7; clone size: -; CDR3 length: 15; V gene: TRBV11-1; CDR3 DNA: TGTGCCAGCAGCAGGACTAGCGGGACTTCCTACGAGCAGTACTTC; CDR3 protein: CASSRTSGTSYEQYF
D gene: TRBD1; J gene: TRBJ2-7; clone size: -; CDR3 length: 13; V gene: TRBV6-5; CDR3 DNA: TGTGCCAGCAGCCGGACAGGGGGCCACGAGCAGTACTTC; CDR3 protein: CASSRTGGHEQYF
D gene: -; J gene: TRBJ2-3; clone size: -; CDR3 length: 18; V gene: TRBV13; CDR3 DNA: TGTGCCAGCAGCCCCCCCCCGGGTTCACGGGAGTTCACAGATACGCAGTATTTT; CDR3 protein: CASSPPPGSREFTDTQYF
D gene: -; J gene: TRBJ2-1; clone size: -; CDR3 length: 11; V gene: TRBV21-1; CDR3 DNA: TGTGCCAGCCCGACCAGGGATGAGCAGTTCTTC; CDR3 protein: CASPTRDEQFF
D gene: TRBD1; J gene: TRBJ1-3; clone size: -; CDR3 length: 15; V gene: TRBV5-1; CDR3 DNA: TGCGCCAGCAGCCAAGGACAGGGTGCTGGAAACACCATATATTTT; CDR3 protein: CASSQGQGAGNTIYF
D gene: TRBD2; J gene: TRBJ2-1; clone size: -; CDR3 length: 14; V gene: TRBV6-5; CDR3 DNA: TGTGCCAGCAGTTATCCTTCGGGGGGGAGTGAGCAGTTCTTC; CDR3 protein: CASSYPSGGSEQFF
D gene: -; J gene: TRBJ1-4; clone size: -; CDR3 length: 14; V gene: TRBV14; CDR3 DNA: TGTGCCAGCAGCCGGGCAGATGCTAATGAAAAACTGTTTTTT; CDR3 protein: CASSRADANEKLFF
D gene: TRBD1; J gene: TRBJ1-4; clone size: -; CDR3 length: 14; V gene: TRBV4-3; CDR3 DNA: TGCGCCAGCAGCCTGACAGGGGTTGGGGAAAAACTGTTTTTT; CDR3 protein: CASSLTGVGEKLFF
D gene: -; J gene: TRBJ2-2; clone size: once; CDR3 length: 16; V gene: TRBV19; CDR3 DNA: TGTGCCAGTAAGGAATGGGGGGCGGGAGCCGCCGGGGAGCTGTTTTTT; CDR3 protein: CASKEWGAGAAGELFF
D gene: TRBD1; J gene: TRBJ2-2; clone size: -; CDR3 length: 15; V gene: TRBV2; CDR3 DNA: TGTGCCAGCAACGGCGGGACAGGGGATATCGGGGAGCTGTTTTTT; CDR3 protein: CASNGGTGDIGELFF
D gene: -; J gene: TRBJ2-2; clone size: -; CDR3 length: 15; V gene: TRBV4-1; CDR3 DNA: TGCGCCAGCAGCCAAGTGACAGGTTACACCGGGGAGCTGTTTTTT; CDR3 protein: CASSQVTGYTGELFF
D gene: TRBD1; J gene: TRBJ1-1; clone size: -; CDR3 length: 14; V gene: TRBV7-9; CDR3 DNA: TGTGCCAGCAGCTTTGACAGGGAACACACTGAAGCTTTCTTT; CDR3 protein: CASSFDREHTEAFF
D gene: -; J gene: TRBJ2-7; clone size: once; CDR3 length: 12; V gene: TRBV27; CDR3 DNA: TGTGCCAGCAGTCTCCGCGGAAACGAGCAGTACTTC; CDR3 protein: CASSLRGNEQYF
D gene: TRBD1; J gene: TRBJ1-2; clone size: once; CDR3 length: 15; V gene: TRBV7-9; CDR3 DNA: TGTGCCAGCAGCTCGCAAGACAGGGGGGACTATGGCTACACCTTC; CDR3 protein: CASSSQDRGDYGYTF
D gene: TRBD2; J gene: TRBJ2-1; clone size: -; CDR3 length: 15; V gene: TRBV10-3; CDR3 DNA: TGTGCCATCAAAGAGAGCGGGAGGGCCGTGGGTGAGCAGTTCTTC; CDR3 protein: CAIKESGRAVGEQFF
D gene: TRBD1; J gene: TRBJ1-1; clone size: -; CDR3 length: 17; V gene: TRBV24-1; CDR3 DNA: TGTGCCACCAGTGATTTGGGGACAGTTAATCTGAACACTGAAGCTTTCTTT; CDR3 protein: CATSDLGTVNLNTEAFF
D gene: -; J gene: TRBJ2-1; clone size: once; CDR3 length: 15; V gene: TRBV6-6; CDR3 DNA: TGTGCCAGCAGTTACTCCCCACTATGGGGCGGTGAGCAGTTCTTC; CDR3 protein: CASSYSPLWGGEQFF
D gene: -; J gene: TRBJ2-2; clone size: -; CDR3 length: 13; V gene: TRBV19; CDR3 DNA: TGTGCCAGTAGTTTGTCGTACACCGGGGAGCTGTTTTTT; CDR3 protein: CASSLSYTGELFF
D gene: -; J gene: TRBJ2-3; clone size: -; CDR3 length: 15; V gene: TRBV28; CDR3 DNA: TGTGCCAGCACTGGAAGAATAGGGAGTCCAGATACGCAGTATTTT; CDR3 protein: CASTGRIGSPDTQYF
D gene: -; J gene: TRBJ1-5; clone size: -; CDR3 length: 16; V gene: TRBV28; CDR3 DNA: TGTGCCAGCAGCCACCCCGTTGGGGGGAGCAATCAGCCCCAGCATTTT; CDR3 protein: CASSHPVGGSNQPQHF
D gene: TRBD1; J gene: TRBJ1-1; clone size: -; CDR3 length: 19; V gene: TRBV9; CDR3 DNA: TGTGCCAGCAGCCCCACGGGGACGGGACAGGGGGCGCGGGGCACTGAAGCTTTCTTT; CDR3 protein: CASSPTGTGQGARGTEAFF
D gene: -; J gene: TRBJ2-7; clone size: -; CDR3 length: 14; V gene: TRBV3-1/TRBV3-2; CDR3 DNA: TGTGCCAGCAGCCAGGAAGGAGGTTCCTACGAGCAGTACTTC; CDR3 protein: CASSQEGGSYEQYF
D gene: -; J gene: TRBJ2-5; clone size: -; CDR3 length: 15; V gene: TRBV4-3; CDR3 DNA: TGCGCCAGCAGCCAAGGGGACAATGGGGCAGAGACCCAGTACTTC; CDR3 protein: CASSQGDNGAETQYF
D gene: -; J gene: TRBJ2-5; clone size: once; CDR3 length: 15; V gene: TRBV6-5; CDR3 DNA: TGTGCCAGCAGTTACTCAAGCGGTAGTGGAGAGACCCAGTACTTC; CDR3 protein: CASSYSSGSGETQYF
D gene: -; J gene: TRBJ2-7; clone size: -; CDR3 length: 11; V gene: TRBV28; CDR3 DNA: TGTGCCAGCAGTTTAGGGGCCGAGCAGTACTTC; CDR3 protein: CASSLGAEQYF
D gene: -; J gene: TRBJ2-2; clone size: -; CDR3 length: 16; V gene: TRBV6-1; CDR3 DNA: TGTGCCAGCAGTGGACGGACAGAGTTGAACACCGGGGAGCTGTTTTTT; CDR3 protein: CASSGRTELNTGELFF
D gene: -; J gene: TRBJ1-1; clone size: -; CDR3 length: 12; V gene: TRBV30; CDR3 DNA: TGTGCCTGGGGGTCTCAGGGGACTGAAGCTTTCTTT; CDR3 protein: CAWGSQGTEAFF
D gene: -; J gene: TRBJ1-1; clone size: -; CDR3 length: 14; V gene: TRBV5-1; CDR3 DNA: TGCGCCAGCACCAATACAGGGATAGGAACTGAAGCTTTCTTT; CDR3 protein: CASTNTGIGTEAFF